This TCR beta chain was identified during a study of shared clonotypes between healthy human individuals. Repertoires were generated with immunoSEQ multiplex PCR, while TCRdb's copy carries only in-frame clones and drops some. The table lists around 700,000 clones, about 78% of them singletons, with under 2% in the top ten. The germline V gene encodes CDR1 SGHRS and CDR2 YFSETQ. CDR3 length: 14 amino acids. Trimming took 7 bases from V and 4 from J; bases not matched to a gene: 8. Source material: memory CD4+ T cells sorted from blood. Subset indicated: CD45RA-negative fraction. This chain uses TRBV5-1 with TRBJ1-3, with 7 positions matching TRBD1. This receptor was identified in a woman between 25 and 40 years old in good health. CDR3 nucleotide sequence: TGCGCCAGCGCAGGGGGTACTGTGGGAAACACCATATATTTT. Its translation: CASAGGTVGNTIYF. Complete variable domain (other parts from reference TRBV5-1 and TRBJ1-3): KAGVTQTPRYLIKTRGQQVTLSCSPISGHRSVSWYQQTPGQGLQFLFEYFSETQRNKGNFPGRFSGRQFSNSRSEMNVSTLELGDSALYLCASAGGTVGNTIYFGEGSWLTVV.